These 28 T cell receptor beta chains share one sample of origin, sequenced in a study of CD8+CD57+ T cells in acquired aplastic anemia. Genomic DNA constituted the template upon which TCR beta VDJ and CDR3 profiling was performed. TCRdb re-called the reads with MiXCR, one entry per CDR3 protein. The profile shows 180,000 or so distinct CDR3 sequences, approximately 46% of them singletons. Sequencing used sorted CD4+, CD8+, or CD8+CD57+ T cells (not recorded which) from PBMCs. The receptors originated from a human donor in good health.

V gene TRBV3-1 combines with J gene TRBJ1-4, with D possibly being TRBD1 (5 bases). The CDR3 is made up of 15 amino acids. The germline gives CDR1 LGHDT, CDR2 YNNKEL (reference sequence). Trimming shortened V by 3 bases and J by 1 base, and 9 bases separated the two germline ends. The CDR3 sequence is CASSQAGVTNEKLFF. The CDR3 DNA reads as TGTGCCAGCAGCCAGGCGGGGGTAACTAATGAAAAACTGTTTTTT.

CDR3 DNA sequence: TGTGCCAGCAGCTTAGTCAGGCAAGAGACCCAGTACTTC. This gives the protein CASSLVRQETQYF. This chain joins TRBV7-8 and TRBJ2-5; no firm D call. This CDR3 has 13 residues. The germline V and J ends were trimmed by 1 base and 2 bases, with 5 bases remaining between them. CDR1 is SGHVS, CDR2 FQNEAQ, per germline.

In this sample, this clonotype turned up a few times. Just one base apart from a much larger clone, this may be a read error. The chain recombines TRBV20-1 with TRBJ2-7; D possibly corresponds to TRBD2 (5 bases). The CDR3 is made up of 15 amino acids. Germline V CDR1 and CDR2: DFQATT, SNEGSKA (reference sequence). Trimming stripped 0 bases from V and 6 bases from J, with 18 bases between. For the CDR3, the DNA is TGCAGTGCTAGAGATACAAGCGCGCTAGCCTCCGAGCAGTACTTC. This sequence encodes CSARDTSALASEQYF.

This chain links TRBV24-1 with TRBJ1-2, with D hard to call. Germline CDR1 and CDR2: KGHDR and SFDVKD. The CDR3 has 13 amino acids. Trimming removed 7 bases at V and 6 bases at J, with 14 bases between. Here the CDR3 reads CATSSSWGDGYTF. The CDR3 DNA sequence: TGTGCCACCAGCTCCTCATGGGGAGATGGCTACACCTTC.

The chain has TRBV10-3 and TRBJ2-3; 7 positions match TRBD1. V trimming: 2 bases; J trimming: 1 base; junction bases outside the gene matches: 3. This CDR3 is built from 15 residues. The germline CDR1 and CDR2 sequences are ENHRY and SYGVKD. The CDR3 DNA sequence: TGTGCCATCAGTGAGACAGGGGCCCGCACAGATACGCAGTATTTT. Protein: CAISETGARTDTQYF.

This clonotype was counted ten times or more. The V and J genes are TRBV11-2 and TRBJ1-1; TRBD1 aligns across 11 bases. V lost 1 base and J lost 10; bases outside the gene matches: 5. The CDR3 sequence is 14 residues long. Germline CDR1 reads SGHAT; CDR2 reads FQNNGV. The CDR3, as DNA: TGTGCCAGCAGCTTAGGGACAGGGGGCGCGATAGCTTTCTTT. It specifies CASSLGTGGAIAFF.

This clonotype was counted many times. This chain uses TRBV20-1 with TRBJ2-6; possible D gene TRBD2, 6 bases. The V gene lost 4 bases and the J gene lost 0 bases, with 22 bases spanning the gap. The CDR3 is 19 amino acids. Germline lookup yields CDR1 DFQATT and CDR2 SNEGSKA (reference sequence). The CDR3, as DNA: TGCAGTGCTACCCGTCCCCTGGGGGGAGCCAACTCTGGGGCCAACGTCCTGACTTTC. It is translated as CSATRPLGGANSGANVLTF.

This clonotype was observed a handful of times. The rearrangement uses TRBV19 and TRBJ2-5, with a possible D match to TRBD1 (6 bases). Trimming pared 6 bases from V and 5 bases from J, leaving 19 bases between. The CDR3 length is 15 residues. In germline, CDR1 is LNHDA, CDR2 SQIVND (reference sequence). The CDR3 here is CASREQQGPLETQYF. Here the CDR3 DNA reads TGTGCCAGTAGGGAGCAACAGGGCCCGTTGGAGACCCAGTACTTC. Full variable domain (missing parts from reference TRBV19 and TRBJ2-5): DGGITQSPKYLFRKEGQNVTLSCEQNLNHDAMYWYRQDPGQGLRLIYYSQIVNDFQKGDIAEGYSVSREKKESFPLTVTSAQKNPTAFYLCASREQQGPLETQYFGPGTRLLVL.

In this sample, this clonotype turned up a few times. This rearrangement joins TRBV10-3 to TRBJ2-7; D is unresolved. Germline CDR1 is ENHRY and CDR2 is SYGVKD. With 0 bases removed from V and 3 bases from J, the gap between germline ends came to 18 bases. The CDR3 runs to 17 residues. The CDR3 spells CAISESYGTAEDYEQYF. DNA of the CDR3: TGTGCCATCAGTGAGTCTTACGGCACCGCCGAGGACTACGAGCAGTACTTC.

The V gene is TRBV10-3, the J gene TRBJ2-5; TRBD1 might be the D (5 bases). V was trimmed by 10 bases and J by 1 base, leaving 13 bases between them. This CDR3 is 13 amino acids long. Germline V gene sequence: CDR1 ENHRY, CDR2 SYGVKD. The CDR3 coding sequence is TGTGCCAGCAGCGACAGAACCCAAGAGACCCAGTACTTC. The encoded protein is CASSDRTQETQYF.

With respect to this clonotype: Given a much more abundant clone one base away, this may be a read error. The chain joins TRBV6-1 to TRBJ1-1; 9 bases are shared with TRBD1. This CDR3 is built from 13 residues. Germline CDR1 is MNHNS and CDR2 is SASEGT. The CDR3 protein is CASTPTGGTEAVF. CDR3 in DNA: TGTGCCAGCACCCCAACAGGGGGCACTGAAGCTGTCTTT.

The table lists this clonotype with many counts. This chain connects TRBV13 to TRBJ2-7; D might be TRBD1 (5 bases). Germline CDR1 and CDR2: PRHDT and FYEKMQ (reference sequence). The CDR3 contains 13 residues. V was clipped by 1 base and J by 3 bases, with 7 bases between them. DNA for the CDR3: TGTGCCAGCAGCTTAGCAGGGCTCTACGAGCAGTACTTC. It specifies CASSLAGLYEQYF.

The chain couples TRBV19 to TRBJ1-3; tentative D call: TRBD1 (5 bases). Per the germline V gene, CDR1 is LNHDA and CDR2 is SQIVND (reference sequence). V was pared by 6 bases and J by 2 bases, with 8 bases between. The CDR3 extends over 13 amino acids. The DNA of the CDR3 is TGTGCCAGTAGCGGGACGGCTGGAAACACCATATATTTT. Its protein is CASSGTAGNTIYF.

This chain links TRBV20-1 with TRBJ2-3; D not resolved. The CDR3 runs to 15 residues. V lost 5 bases and J lost 1, with 16 bases in between. Germline values: CDR1 DFQATT, CDR2 SNEGSKA (reference sequence). CDR3 protein: CSAGQAKSGTDTQYF. CDR3 DNA: TGCAGTGCTGGCCAGGCTAAGTCGGGCACAGATACGCAGTATTTT.

CDR3 loop: CASSFQGPGRGANVLTF. CDR3 sequence (DNA): TGTGCCAGCAGCTTTCAGGGTCCGGGGCGAGGGGCCAACGTCCTGACTTTC. The chain carries TRBV11-2 and TRBJ2-6; D assignment may be TRBD1 or TRBD2 (5 bases each). Germline CDR1 SGHAT, CDR2 FQNNGV. The length of the CDR3 is 17 residues. V lost 3 bases to trimming and J lost 4 bases, with 16 bases between them.

V and J are TRBV7-6 and TRBJ2-7; the D gene is possibly TRBD1 (6 bases). The CDR3 runs 17 residues. Germline-derived CDR1 and CDR2 are SGHVS and FNYEAQ. V lost 1 base and J lost 4, with 20 bases in between. The CDR3 DNA is TGTGCCAGCAGCTTAGTGGGGAGCCTCAGGGGTAAGTACGAGCAGTACTTC. Its translation is CASSLVGSLRGKYEQYF.

The chain has TRBV25-1 and TRBJ1-1; 8 bases agree with TRBD1. The CDR3 extends over 18 amino acids. V was pared by 5 bases and J by 1 base, with 15 bases of the junction left unmatched. CDR1 is MGHDK, CDR2 SYGVNS, per germline. CDR3 residues: CASSFWQGATRRNTEAFF. The CDR3 DNA reads TGTGCCAGCAGTTTTTGGCAGGGGGCAACAAGGAGGAACACTGAAGCTTTCTTT.

The chain is built from TRBV29-1 and TRBJ2-7; a weak D match, TRBD1 (5 bases). Per germline, CDR1 SQVTM and CDR2 ANQGSEA. The CDR3 sequence is 13 residues long. Deletions cut 0 bases from V and 5 bases from J, with 11 bases between. CDR3 coding DNA: TGCAGCGTTGAAGATCTTACAGGTAACGAGCAGTACTTC. This gives the protein CSVEDLTGNEQYF.

This clonotype has just a few counts. V usage is TRBV5-6 and J usage is TRBJ1-3; D not certain. The germline CDR1 and CDR2 sequences are SGHDT and YYEEEE. The CDR3 is made up of 18 amino acids. The V end lost 0 bases, the J end lost 2 bases, and 18 bases lay between the germline ends. CDR3 coding DNA: TGTGCCAGCAGCTTGGGGCAGGCCCGGGCTATAGCTGGAAACACCATATATTTT. It yields the protein CASSLGQARAIAGNTIYF.

This clonotype was picked up many times. The rearrangement uses TRBV4-1 and TRBJ1-2; 9 nucleotides align to TRBD1. Unmatched junction bases numbered 7, after V lost 3 bases and J lost 5 bases. Germline V lookup: CDR1 MGHRA, CDR2 YSYEKL. This CDR3 is 15 amino acids long. The CDR3 sequence is CASSHPGQGIYGYTF. The CDR3 nucleotides are TGCGCCAGCAGCCATCCGGGACAGGGAATTTATGGCTACACCTTC.

This clonotype was found a few times. CDR3 loop: CASGGYGYTF. The CDR3 DNA is TGTGCCAGTGGGGGGTACGGCTACACCTTC. The chain uses TRBV7-9 and TRBJ1-2, with a weak D call TRBD1 (5 bases). The CDR3 is 10 amino acids. Trimming removed 9 bases from V and 8 bases from J, with 10 bases in between. Per germline, CDR1 SEHNR and CDR2 FQNEAQ (reference sequence).

The V and J genes are TRBV19 and TRBJ2-5, with TRBD2 matching over 7 bases. Germline V CDR1 and CDR2: LNHDA, SQIVND (reference sequence). The V and J ends lost 3 bases and 5 bases, in that order; junction bases with no gene match: 3. CDR3 length equals 13 residues. The CDR3 nucleotides read TGTGCCAGTAGTATCGGGGGGTTGGAGACCCAGTACTTC. Residues: CASSIGGLETQYF.

This chain uses TRBV7-6 with TRBJ2-7, with TRBD2 as a possible D gene (6 bases). V was trimmed by 4 bases and J by 0 bases, leaving 13 bases between them. In germline, CDR1 is SGHVS, CDR2 FNYEAQ. The CDR3 extends over 15 amino acids. The CDR3: CASSSRGGASYEQYF. The DNA of the CDR3 is TGTGCCAGCAGCTCTAGGGGCGGGGCCTCCTACGAGCAGTACTTC.

In this sample, this clonotype turned up many times. J is TRBJ1-5 and V is TRBV12-3 or TRBV12-4, with D unclear. The CDR3 is 13 residues long. V dropped 2 bases and J dropped 5 bases, with 7 bases sitting between them. In DNA, the CDR3 is TGTGCCAGCAGTTTACAGGATTATCAGCCCCAGCATTTT. Translating it yields CASSLQDYQPQHF.

This chain links TRBV10-3 with TRBJ1-2, with TRBD1 identical over 8 bases. V lost 6 bases to trimming and J lost 7 bases; unmatched junction nucleotides: 10. CDR1 is ENHRY, CDR2 SYGVKD, per germline. This CDR3 has 14 amino acids. The CDR3 protein is CAISWTGKGGGYTF. The CDR3 nucleotides read TGTGCCATCAGCTGGACAGGGAAGGGGGGTGGCTACACCTTC.

This clonotype turned up a few times. A much larger clone differs by one base, so this may be a read error. In this CDR3 the conserved last residue, phenylalanine or tryptophan, is missing, so a read error is likely. The chain has TRBV20-1 and TRBJ2-7, with a weak D call TRBD1 (6 bases). V lost 1 base and J 4 bases, leaving 14 bases between the germline ends. The CDR3 is 14 residues long. Germline CDR1 is DFQATT and CDR2 is SNEGSKA (reference sequence). The CDR3 sequence: CSARGGVGQYEQYS. Here the CDR3 DNA reads TGCAGTGCTAGAGGAGGGGTGGGACAATACGAGCAGTACTCC.

This sequence joins TRBV19 and TRBJ1-6; D not certain. The CDR3 runs to 11 residues. From germline, CDR1 is LNHDA and CDR2 SQIVND (reference sequence). The V gene lost 4 bases and the J gene lost 15 bases, with 10 bases spanning the gap. In DNA form, the CDR3 reads TGTGCCAGTAGTACGAGAGGACTCCTCCACTTT. This sequence encodes CASSTRGLLHF.

The rearrangement uses TRBV25-1 and TRBJ2-1; D gene unclear. Trimming took 4 bases from V and 8 from J, leaving 9 bases between them. Germline assignment: CDR1 MGHDK and CDR2 SYGVNS. The CDR3 contains 12 residues. The CDR3 sequence is CASSGNVDEQFF. DNA of the CDR3: TGTGCCAGCAGTGGCAACGTGGATGAGCAGTTCTTC.